The clone carrying this T cell receptor (beta chain) came up a few times. V was trimmed by 2 bases and J by 5 bases, leaving 15 bases between them. Germline-derived CDR1 and CDR2 are MNHEY and SVGAGI. This CDR3 comprises 15 residues. Clones were read by immunoSEQ multiplex PCR, and TCRdb kept only the in-frame ones, dropping some. The sample carries over 150,000 clones, 65% to 80% recorded once. This sample was included in a study of blood T cell repertoires in COVID-19. The wider study: COVID-19 samples, acute and convalescent, were from the United States, Italy and Spain.

The origin of this receptor is a man between 60 and 75 years old with acute or convalescent COVID-19. Sequencing input: peripheral blood. The rearrangement links TRBV6-5 to TRBJ2-5; a possible D gene is TRBD2 (5 bases). As DNA, the CDR3 is TGTGCCAGCAGTTACGGGCGGGCCACAAGGGAGACCCAGTACTTC. This gives the protein CASSYGRATRETQYF.